This entry features one TCR beta chain sequence. Its antigen is currently unknown. This specimen belongs to a study of cytotoxic CD8 clonotypes in ibrutinib-treated CLL. About the research overall: Of a cohort that held some eleven relapsed/refractory and some 14 treatment-naive patients, some 17 were IGHV unmutated. When averaged across all of the samples, the counts came to around 260,000 productive templates and some 93,000 productive rearrangements. Study conclusions and caveats: While tracking circulating CD8+ T-cell counts, baseline clonality exceeded that of age-matched healthy donors.

The repertoire was sequenced with immunoSEQ multiplex PCR; TCRdb's copy has only in-frame clones and lacks some. The table lists approximately 190,000 clones, more than 65% of them singletons. The CDR3 is 15 residues long. CDR1 and CDR2 (germline): SGHDT, YYEEEE. V lost 2 bases and J lost 2; bases outside the gene matches: 4. The sequence came from a human donor with chronic lymphocytic leukemia. Sequences were derived from PBMCs, sampled after 12 months of ibrutinib treatment. The genes are TRBV5-6 and TRBJ2-3, with 8 bases fitting TRBD2. The CDR3 DNA reads TGTGCCAGCAGCTTCGGAGCGGGAGCCACAGATACGCAGTATTTT. Translated: CASSFGAGATDTQYF.